Given below is one T cell receptor (beta chain) in context. Its antigen is unknown. One junction end disagrees with the germline gene, perhaps due to a read error. Constant-region reverse primers amplified full-length variable regions, followed by semi-nested Nested Universal Primer A PCR. TCRdb processed the 5' RACE reads anew with MiXCR; each CDR3 protein has one entry. The table lists over 30,000 distinct CDR3 sequences, under 30% of them singletons. Notes on the study in general: Tumor-infiltrating Treg TCR alpha and beta sequences overlapped most with tumor naive CD4+ T cells, then blood naive.

Germline-derived CDR1 and CDR2 are MDHEN and SYDVKM. The CDR3 covers 14 residues. The chain employs TRBV28 and TRBJ2-7; D is undetermined. Sequencing was performed on naive CD4+ T cells sorted from a lymph node. As for subset: naive CD4+ T cells, CD4+CD45RA+CD25-. The sequence came from a female donor with breast cancer. CDR3 sequence (DNA): TGTGCCAGCGGTTTTTCGGCAGGCTCCTACGAGCAGTACTTC. Amino acid sequence: CASGFSAGSYEQYF. Full variable domain (outside the CDR3, taken from reference TRBV28 and TRBJ2-7): DVKVTQSSRYLVKRTGEKVFLECVQDMDHENMFWYRQDPGLGLRLIYFSYDVKMKEKGDIPEGYSVSREKKERFSLILESASTNQTSMYLCASGFSAGSYEQYFGPGTRLTVT.